The 16 T cell receptor beta chains below all came from one sample that was sequenced in a study of blood T cell repertoires in COVID-19 (dated by TCRdb to about 2020). Library preparation was by the immunoSEQ multiplex PCR assay. Not all clones reach the TCRdb copy of this immuneACCESS table, which keeps in-frame sequences only. Checked studies attribute under half of the gap to unresolved V genes and leave the rest unexplained. The sample table records about 62,000 clones; around 83% of these occur just once. In total, the top ten clones hold roughly 6% of the sample. The sequenced sample was peripheral blood. Receptors originate from a human donor in a cohort sampled during active COVID-19.

This clone was observed a single time. This chain uses TRBV5-4 with TRBJ2-7; TRBD1 agrees at 9 bases. The length of the CDR3 is 15 residues. V was clipped by 3 bases and J by 0 bases; unmatched bases: 4. CDR1 is SGHNT, CDR2 YYREEE, per germline (reference sequence). The DNA of the CDR3 is TGTGCCAGCAGCTCGCGGACAGGGGACTCCTACGAGCAGTACTTC. Its translation is CASSSRTGDSYEQYF.

The chain combines TRBV4-1 with TRBJ1-2; 8 bases agree with TRBD1. The V gene end was trimmed by 0 bases and the J gene end by 0 bases; junction bases not matched to a gene: 9. The CDR3 extends over 18 amino acids. The V gene's germline CDR1 is MGHRA and CDR2 YSYEKL. The CDR3 reads CASSQDTNRGTANYGYTF. CDR3 sequence (DNA): TGCGCCAGCAGCCAAGATACAAACAGGGGGACAGCTAACTATGGCTACACCTTC.

V is TRBV7-9 and J is TRBJ1-3; 8 bases are a match to TRBD1. The CDR3 extends over 18 amino acids. Germline V gives CDR1 SEHNR, CDR2 FQNEAQ (reference sequence). With 4 bases clipped from V and 1 base from J, the junction kept 12 bases outside the gene matches. The CDR3 protein is CASSSPPGGSRSGNTIYF. In DNA form, the CDR3 reads TGTGCCAGCAGCTCGCCTCCAGGGGGCAGTCGGTCTGGAAACACCATATATTTT.

V usage is TRBV5-4 and J usage is TRBJ1-1, with TRBD1 matching over 9 bases. J was trimmed by 7 bases and V by 4 bases; bases with no gene match: 5. The CDR3 consists of 13 residues. Germline V gene sequence: CDR1 SGHNT, CDR2 YYREEE (reference sequence). CDR3 bases: TGTGCCAGCAGCCGGACAGGGGTGGGTGAAGCTTTCTTT. Translation: CASSRTGVGEAFF.

The chain employs TRBV7-9 and TRBJ1-2, with D perhaps TRBD1 (6 bases). Germline V gene data show CDR1 as SEHNR and CDR2 as FQNEAQ (reference sequence). The CDR3 consists of 13 residues. Trimming took off 5 bases at V and 8 bases at J, with 15 bases between the two ends. The CDR3: CASSPTGYPGYTF. The DNA for the CDR3 is TGTGCCAGCAGCCCCACAGGGTATCCGGGCTACACCTTC.

This chain links TRBV6-4 with TRBJ2-1; D is undetermined. Germline V gives CDR1 MRHNA, CDR2 SNTAGT. Trimming removed 2 bases from V and 11 bases from J, with 10 bases in between. The CDR3 is made up of 12 amino acids. The CDR3 protein is CASSDPSRQQFF. The DNA for the CDR3 is TGTGCCAGCAGTGACCCATCGAGGCAGCAGTTCTTC.

The V gene is TRBV21-1, the J gene TRBJ2-2; the table's D call, TRBD2, was not checked against the DNA. TRBV21-1 is a pseudogene segment. There are 16 residues in the CDR3. The CDR3, as DNA: TGTGCCAGCAGCAAATATGGGACTAGCGGCACCGGGGAGCTGTTTTTT. This translates into CASSKYGTSGTGELFF.

The V and J genes are TRBV6-5 and TRBJ1-1; D remains ambiguous. The CDR3 runs 13 residues. Germline V gene data show CDR1 as MNHEY and CDR2 as SVGAGI. The germline V and J ends were trimmed by 4 bases and 6 bases, with 12 bases remaining between them. The CDR3 here is CASSSDWGAEAFF. CDR3 bases: TGTGCCAGCAGTTCGGACTGGGGTGCTGAAGCTTTCTTT.

The gene calls are TRBV7-6 and TRBJ1-5; a weak D match, TRBD1 (5 bases). Trimming took 8 bases from V and 6 from J, leaving 11 bases between them. CDR3 length: 12 amino acids. CDR1 is SGHVS and CDR2 is FNYEAQ in the germline V gene. The CDR3, as DNA: TGTGCCAGCGGCGGGGGGGGTCAGCCCCAGCATTTT. As protein: CASGGGGQPQHF.

The V call is TRBV9, the J call TRBJ1-6; 9 bases are shared with TRBD1. The germline CDR1 and CDR2 sequences are SGDLS and YYNGEE. Trimming removed 3 bases from V and 8 bases from J; junction bases left unmatched: 3. The CDR3 consists of 14 residues. The CDR3 reads CASSGRTGDSPLHF. As DNA, the CDR3 is TGTGCCAGCAGCGGAAGGACAGGGGATTCACCCCTCCACTTT.

The chain recombines TRBV24-1 with TRBJ2-5; 9 bases are shared with TRBD2. The germline V gene has CDR1 KGHDR and CDR2 SFDVKD. The trim removed 4 bases at V and 4 bases at J, leaving 6 bases unmatched. The CDR3 extends over 15 amino acids. The CDR3 nucleotides are TGTGCCACCAGTGAAGGTTCTAGCGGGGCAGAGACCCAGTACTTC. This codes for CATSEGSSGAETQYF.

The V gene is TRBV20-1, the J gene TRBJ2-3; no clear D. CDR3 length: 11 residues. Trimming left V 6 bases short and J 2 bases short, with 6 bases between. Germline CDR1 DFQATT, CDR2 SNEGSKA (reference sequence). The CDR3 nucleotides are TGCAGTGCCTCTTTCACAGATACGCAGTATTTT. Its protein is CSASFTDTQYF.

This rearrangement joins TRBV5-4 to TRBJ2-5; 8 bases map to TRBD1. CDR3 length: 15 residues. The germline V gene has CDR1 SGHNT and CDR2 YYREEE (reference sequence). The trim removed 4 bases at V and 4 bases at J, leaving 9 bases unmatched. The CDR3, as DNA: TGTGCCAGCAGCCCAACCGGGACAGGCGGAGAGACCCAGTACTTC. Its protein product is CASSPTGTGGETQYF. Complete variable domain (other parts from reference TRBV5-4 and TRBJ2-5): ETGVTQSPTHLIKTRGQQVTLRCSSQSGHNTVSWYQQALGQGPQFIFQYYREEENGRGNFPPRFSGLQFPNYSSELNVNALELDDSALYLCASSPTGTGGETQYFGPGTRLLVL.

The chain joins TRBV19 to TRBJ1-5; D uncertain. This CDR3 has 19 residues. CDR1 LNHDA and CDR2 SQIVND come from the germline V gene (reference sequence). V was pared by 0 bases and J by 0 bases, with 18 bases between. The CDR3 sequence: CASSIERRYGSYSNQPQHF. CDR3 in DNA: TGTGCCAGTAGTATAGAGAGGAGGTACGGTTCCTATAGCAATCAGCCCCAGCATTTT.

The CDR3 region is CSVQEGARRRNTEAFF. DNA of the CDR3: TGCAGCGTTCAGGAGGGGGCGCGTCGACGGAACACTGAAGCTTTCTTT. The chain uses TRBV29-1 and TRBJ1-1; TRBD1 matches at 7 bases. The V and J ends lost 5 bases and 1 base, in that order; junction bases with no gene match: 13. The germline V gene has CDR1 SQVTM and CDR2 ANQGSEA. This CDR3 comprises 16 residues.

The rearrangement links TRBV5-4 to TRBJ1-3; 8 bases are a match to TRBD1. The CDR3 extends over 14 amino acids. The junction had 0 bases not matched to a gene; V was cut back by 2 bases and J by 2 bases. The germline gives CDR1 SGHNT, CDR2 YYREEE (reference sequence). DNA of the CDR3: TGTGCCAGCAGCTTACAGGGGGCTGGAAACACCATATATTTT. Translated, it gives CASSLQGAGNTIYF.